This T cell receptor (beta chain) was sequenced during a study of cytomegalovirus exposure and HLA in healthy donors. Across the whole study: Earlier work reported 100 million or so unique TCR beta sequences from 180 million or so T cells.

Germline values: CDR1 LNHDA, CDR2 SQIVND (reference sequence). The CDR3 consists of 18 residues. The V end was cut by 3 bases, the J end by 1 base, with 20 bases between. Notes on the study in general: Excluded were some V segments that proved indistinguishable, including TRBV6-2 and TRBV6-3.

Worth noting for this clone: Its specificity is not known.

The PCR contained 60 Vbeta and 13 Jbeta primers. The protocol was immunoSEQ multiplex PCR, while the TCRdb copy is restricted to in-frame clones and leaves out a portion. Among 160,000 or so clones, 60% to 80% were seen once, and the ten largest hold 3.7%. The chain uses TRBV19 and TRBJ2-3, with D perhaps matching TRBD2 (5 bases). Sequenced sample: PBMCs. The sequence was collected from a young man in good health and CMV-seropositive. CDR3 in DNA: TGTGCCAGTAGTATGCTCATCGAACTATTCGGGGGCACAGATACGCAGTATTTT. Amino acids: CASSMLIELFGGTDTQYF.